This T cell receptor beta chain was recorded in a study of beta chain features in type 1 diabetes. The isolated RNA, all of it, was reverse transcribed, so expressed TCRB transcripts were what got sequenced. Produced via immunoSEQ multiplex PCR; TCRdb's table is partial and in-frame only. The sample consists of more than 150,000 clones, over 8.5% of them appearing once. Trimming cost V 6 bases and J 4 bases, with 9 bases left between them. There are 12 residues in the CDR3. The germline CDR1 and CDR2 sequences are ENHRY and SYGVKD. Points on this clone: Its antigen remains unknown.

Study results and caveats: Moderate but significant shortening of TCRB CDR3s was recorded in all four CD4+ subsets from Type 1 diabetes patients.

The source is a man aged 18 to 35 in good health. The material sequenced was central memory CD4+ T cells from blood. The J gene is TRBJ1-2, the V gene TRBV10-3; the D gene is possibly TRBD1 (5 bases). CDR3 protein: CAISRDGYGYTF. Here the CDR3 DNA reads TGTGCCATCAGCCGGGACGGCTATGGCTACACCTTC.